This T cell receptor (beta chain) was recorded in a study of T cell responses to AZD1222 COVID-19 vaccine. Study outcomes and limitations: Close to half of all spike-specific TCRs reportedly target regions of the variants that are unmutated.

The table came from immunoSEQ multiplex PCR; TCRdb's copy has only in-frame clones and leaves some out. The table includes 150,000 to 200,000 clones, under 95% detected once. Deletions cut 4 bases from V and 4 bases from J, with 13 bases between. This CDR3 region has 15 residues. The germline V gene encodes CDR1 LNHDA and CDR2 SQIVND (reference sequence). This clone was recorded only once. Its antigen is not identified. The clonotype comes from an adult who received the AZD1222 COVID-19 vaccine. The sequencing used peripheral blood, collected 28 days after the second AZD1222 dose. The chain uses TRBV19 and TRBJ1-4; D is unclear. The chain's CDR3 is CASSNYGVGNEKLFF. DNA of the CDR3: TGTGCCAGTAGTAACTACGGAGTGGGTAATGAAAAACTGTTTTTT.